Given below is one T cell receptor (beta chain) in context. The antigen is unknown. This entry is derived from a study of cytomegalovirus exposure and HLA in healthy donors. The overall study: Earlier, approximately 180 million T cells were analyzed, and around 100 million unique TCR beta sequences were found among them. Study findings and constraints: Most subjects' HLA-A and HLA-B alleles were reportedly predicted from TCR beta sequences.

Trimming stripped 5 bases from V and 2 bases from J, with 16 bases between. Germline CDR1 is SGHTA and CDR2 is FQGTGA. This CDR3 spans 15 amino acids. In the PCR, 60 Vbeta and 13 Jbeta primers were used. Measured with immunoSEQ multiplex PCR; TCRdb has only the in-frame clones, and not every one. Of about 160,000 clones detected, roughly 80% appear once; the ten largest clones hold approximately 2%. This rearrangement joins TRBV7-3 to TRBJ2-7; unclear D gene. The specimen sequenced was PBMCs. The clonotype originates from a man between 18 and 29 years old in good health and CMV-seronegative. The CDR3 DNA follows: TGTGCCAGCAGCGATTATTTCGTACAACCCTACGAGCAGTACTTC. This encodes CASSDYFVQPYEQYF.